These 5 T cell receptor beta chains came from one sample sequenced in a study of cytomegalovirus exposure and HLA in healthy donors. Researchers ran the PCR with 60 Vbeta and 13 Jbeta primers. Produced via immunoSEQ multiplex PCR; TCRdb's table is partial and in-frame only. In the table there are roughly 200,000 clones, around 79% of which are singletons. Material: PBMCs. The origin of the receptors is a woman in her thirties or forties in good health and CMV-seronegative.

The J gene is TRBJ2-2, the V gene TRBV5-1; D perhaps matches TRBD2 (6 bases). In germline, CDR1 is SGHRS, CDR2 YFSETQ. Trimming removed 4 bases from V and 5 bases from J, with 12 bases in between. The CDR3 is made up of 14 amino acids. The CDR3 sequence is CASSRLGGTGELFF. The CDR3 nucleotides read TGCGCCAGCAGCCGACTTGGGGGGACCGGGGAGCTGTTTTTT. The whole variable domain, filled in from reference TRBV5-1 and TRBJ2-2, reads KAGVTQTPRYLIKTRGQQVTLSCSPISGHRSVSWYQQTPGQGLQFLFEYFSETQRNKGNFPGRFSGRQFSNSRSEMNVSTLELGDSALYLCASSRLGGTGELFFGEGSRLTVL.

This chain connects TRBV19 to TRBJ2-7; 7 bases are a match to TRBD1. The CDR3 runs to 16 residues. CDR1 LNHDA and CDR2 SQIVND come from the germline V gene (reference sequence). V was clipped by 3 bases and J by 1 base; unmatched bases: 9. CDR3 sequence reads: CASSIGRGQLSYEQYF. The CDR3 DNA sequence: TGTGCCAGTAGTATTGGTCGGGGACAGCTGTCCTACGAGCAGTACTTC.

The chain couples TRBV5-6 to TRBJ2-7, with TRBD1 matching 8 bases. This CDR3 contains 17 residues. The V segment lost 4 bases and the J segment 1 base; nucleotides outside the gene matches: 13. Per the germline V gene, CDR1 is SGHDT and CDR2 is YYEEEE. In DNA form, the CDR3 reads TGTGCCAGCAGCATGAAGCCCGGGACAGGAGGATCCTACGAGCAGTACTTC. It translates to CASSMKPGTGGSYEQYF.

The chain links TRBV6-4 to TRBJ2-2; D uncertain. The germline V gene has CDR1 MRHNA and CDR2 SNTAGT. The CDR3 is 14 residues long. The V end was cut by 4 bases, the J end by 3 bases, with 9 bases between. Written as DNA, the CDR3 is TGTGCCAGCAGTGTGCTCCGGGACACCGGGGAGCTGTTTTTT. Translation: CASSVLRDTGELFF.

This chain links TRBV10-3 with TRBJ2-3, with TRBD2 identical over 7 bases. The germline V gene encodes CDR1 ENHRY and CDR2 SYGVKD. The CDR3 contains 14 residues. V lost 4 bases and J lost 5; bases outside the gene matches: 6. CDR3 in amino acids: CAISVRLAEDTQYF. In nucleotides, the CDR3 is TGTGCCATCAGTGTACGTCTAGCGGAAGATACGCAGTATTTT.